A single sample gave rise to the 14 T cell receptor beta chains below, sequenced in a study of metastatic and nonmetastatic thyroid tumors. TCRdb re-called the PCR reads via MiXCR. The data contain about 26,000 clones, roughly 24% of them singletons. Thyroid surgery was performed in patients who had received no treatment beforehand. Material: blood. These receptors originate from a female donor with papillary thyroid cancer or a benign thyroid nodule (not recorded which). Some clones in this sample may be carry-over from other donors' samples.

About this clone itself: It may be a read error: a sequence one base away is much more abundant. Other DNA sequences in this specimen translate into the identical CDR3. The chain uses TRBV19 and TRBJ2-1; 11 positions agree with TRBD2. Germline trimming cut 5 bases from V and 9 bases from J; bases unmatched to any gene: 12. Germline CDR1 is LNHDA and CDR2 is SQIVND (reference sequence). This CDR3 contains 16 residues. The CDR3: CASSPGILAGGGEQFF. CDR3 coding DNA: TGTGCCAGTAGTCCCGGTATTTTAGCGGGAGGGGGTGAGCAGTTCTTC.

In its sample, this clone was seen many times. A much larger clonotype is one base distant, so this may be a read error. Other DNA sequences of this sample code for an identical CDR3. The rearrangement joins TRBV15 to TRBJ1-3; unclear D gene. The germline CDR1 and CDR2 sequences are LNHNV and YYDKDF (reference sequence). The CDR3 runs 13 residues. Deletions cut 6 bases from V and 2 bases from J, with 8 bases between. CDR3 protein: CATRAGAGNTIYF. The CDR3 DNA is TGTGCCACCAGGGCTGGGGCTGGAAACACCATATATTTT. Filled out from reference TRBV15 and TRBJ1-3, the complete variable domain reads DAMVIQNPRYQVTQFGKPVTLSCSQTLNHNVMYWYQQKSSQAPKLLFHYYDKDFNNEADTPDNFQSRRPNTSFCFLDIRSPGLGDTAMYLCATRAGAGNTIYFGEGSWLTVV.

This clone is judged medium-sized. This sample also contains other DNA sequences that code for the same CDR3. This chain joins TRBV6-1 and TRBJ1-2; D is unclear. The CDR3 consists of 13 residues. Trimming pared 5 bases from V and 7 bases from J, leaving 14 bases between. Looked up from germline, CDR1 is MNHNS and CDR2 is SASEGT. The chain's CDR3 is CASSSVALFGYTF. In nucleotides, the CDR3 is TGTGCCAGCAGTTCAGTGGCCCTCTTTGGCTACACCTTC.

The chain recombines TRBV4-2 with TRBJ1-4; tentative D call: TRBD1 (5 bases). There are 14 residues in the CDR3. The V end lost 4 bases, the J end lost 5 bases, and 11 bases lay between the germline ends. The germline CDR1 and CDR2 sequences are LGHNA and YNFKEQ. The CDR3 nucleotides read TGTGCCAGCAGCCTCCAGGGCCCCAATGAAAAACTGTTTTTT. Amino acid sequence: CASSLQGPNEKLFF.

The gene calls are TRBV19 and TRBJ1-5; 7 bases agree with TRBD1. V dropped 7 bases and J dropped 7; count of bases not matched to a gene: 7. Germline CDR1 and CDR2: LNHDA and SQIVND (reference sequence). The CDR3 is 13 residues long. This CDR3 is CASNTGVWQPQHF. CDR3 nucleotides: TGTGCCAGTAACACAGGGGTTTGGCAGCCCCAGCATTTT.

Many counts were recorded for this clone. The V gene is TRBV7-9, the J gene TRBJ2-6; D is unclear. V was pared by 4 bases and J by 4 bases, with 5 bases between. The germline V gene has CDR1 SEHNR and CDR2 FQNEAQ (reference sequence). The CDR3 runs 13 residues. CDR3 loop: CASSSAGANVLTF. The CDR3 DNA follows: TGTGCCAGCAGCTCTGCAGGGGCCAACGTCCTGACTTTC. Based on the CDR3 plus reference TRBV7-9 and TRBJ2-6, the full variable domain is DTGVSQNPRHKITKRGQNVTFRCDPISEHNRLYWYRQTLGQGPEFLTYFQNEAQLEKSRLLSDRFSAERPKGSFSTLEIQRTEQGDSAMYLCASSSAGANVLTFGAGSRLTVL.

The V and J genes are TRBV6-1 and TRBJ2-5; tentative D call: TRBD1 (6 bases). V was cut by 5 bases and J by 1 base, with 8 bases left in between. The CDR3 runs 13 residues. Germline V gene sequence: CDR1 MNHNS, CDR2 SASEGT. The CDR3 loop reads CASSRDIQETQYF. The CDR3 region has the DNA TGTGCCAGCAGTCGGGACATCCAAGAGACCCAGTACTTC.

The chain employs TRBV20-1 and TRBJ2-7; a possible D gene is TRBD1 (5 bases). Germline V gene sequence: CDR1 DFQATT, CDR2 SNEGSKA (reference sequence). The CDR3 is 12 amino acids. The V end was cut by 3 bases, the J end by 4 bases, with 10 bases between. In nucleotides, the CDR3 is TGCAGTGCTAGCCAGGGTGTATACGAGCAGTACTTC. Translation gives CSASQGVYEQYF.

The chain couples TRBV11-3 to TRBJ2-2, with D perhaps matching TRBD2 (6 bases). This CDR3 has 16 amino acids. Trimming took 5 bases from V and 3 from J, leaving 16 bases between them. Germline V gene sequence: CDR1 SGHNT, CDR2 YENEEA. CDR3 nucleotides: TGTGCCAGCAGCCCAGGCCGGGGGAGCGACACCGGGGAGCTGTTTTTT. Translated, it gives CASSPGRGSDTGELFF. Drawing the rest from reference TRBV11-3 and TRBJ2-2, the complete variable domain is EAGVVQSPRYKIIEKKQPVAFWCNPISGHNTLYWYLQNLGQGPELLIRYENEEAVDDSQLPKDRFSAERLKGVDSTLKIQPAELGDSAVYLCASSPGRGSDTGELFFGEGSRLTVL.

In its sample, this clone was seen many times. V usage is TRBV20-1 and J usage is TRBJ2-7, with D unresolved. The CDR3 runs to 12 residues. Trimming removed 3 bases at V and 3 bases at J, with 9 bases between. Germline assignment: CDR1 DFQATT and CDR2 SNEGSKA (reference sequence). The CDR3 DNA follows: TGCAGTGCTAGCTCCAGGATCTACGAGCAGTACTTC. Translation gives CSASSRIYEQYF.

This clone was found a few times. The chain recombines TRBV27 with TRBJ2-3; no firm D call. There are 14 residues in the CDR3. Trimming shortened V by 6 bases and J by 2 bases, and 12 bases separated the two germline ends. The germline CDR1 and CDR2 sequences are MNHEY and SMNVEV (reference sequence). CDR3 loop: CASRDRWDTDTQYF. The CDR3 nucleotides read TGTGCCAGCAGAGACCGGTGGGACACAGATACGCAGTATTTT.

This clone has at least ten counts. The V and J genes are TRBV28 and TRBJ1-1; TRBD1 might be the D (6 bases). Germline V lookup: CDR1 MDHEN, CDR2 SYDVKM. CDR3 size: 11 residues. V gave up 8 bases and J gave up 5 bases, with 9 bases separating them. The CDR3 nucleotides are TGTGCCAGCCACAGGGCAACTGAAGCTTTCTTT. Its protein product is CASHRATEAFF.

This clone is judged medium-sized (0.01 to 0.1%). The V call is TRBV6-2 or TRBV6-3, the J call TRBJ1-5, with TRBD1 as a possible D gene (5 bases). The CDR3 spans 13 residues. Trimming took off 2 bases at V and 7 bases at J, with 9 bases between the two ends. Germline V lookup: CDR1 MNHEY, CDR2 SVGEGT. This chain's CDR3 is CASSYDSLQPQHF. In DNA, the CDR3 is TGTGCCAGCAGTTACGACAGCCTACAGCCCCAGCATTTT.

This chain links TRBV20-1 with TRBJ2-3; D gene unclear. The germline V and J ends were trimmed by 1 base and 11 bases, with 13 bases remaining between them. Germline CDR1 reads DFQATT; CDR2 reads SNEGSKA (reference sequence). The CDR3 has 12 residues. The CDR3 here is CSARAPGNKQYF. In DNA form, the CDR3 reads TGCAGTGCTAGAGCCCCAGGAAATAAGCAGTATTTT.